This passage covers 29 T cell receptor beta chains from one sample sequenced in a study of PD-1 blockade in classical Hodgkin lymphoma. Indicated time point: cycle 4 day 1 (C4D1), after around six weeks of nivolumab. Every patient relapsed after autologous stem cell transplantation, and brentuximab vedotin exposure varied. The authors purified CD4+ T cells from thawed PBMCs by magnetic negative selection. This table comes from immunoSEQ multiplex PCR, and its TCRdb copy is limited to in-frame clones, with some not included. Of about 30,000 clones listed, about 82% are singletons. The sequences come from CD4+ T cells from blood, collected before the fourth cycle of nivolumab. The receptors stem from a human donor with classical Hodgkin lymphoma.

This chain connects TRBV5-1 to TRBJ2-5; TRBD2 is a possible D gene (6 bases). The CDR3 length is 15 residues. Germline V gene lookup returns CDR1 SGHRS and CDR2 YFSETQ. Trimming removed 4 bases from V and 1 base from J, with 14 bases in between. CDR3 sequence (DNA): TGCGCCAGCAGCCCAAACGGGACTCCCCAAGAGACCCAGTACTTC. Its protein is CASSPNGTPQETQYF.

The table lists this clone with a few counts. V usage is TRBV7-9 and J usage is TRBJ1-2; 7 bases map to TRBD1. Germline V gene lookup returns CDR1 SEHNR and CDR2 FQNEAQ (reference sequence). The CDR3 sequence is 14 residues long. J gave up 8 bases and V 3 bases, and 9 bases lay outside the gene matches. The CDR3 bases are TGTGCCAGCAGCTTGGATTGGGACAGCAAGGGCTACACCTTC. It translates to CASSLDWDSKGYTF.

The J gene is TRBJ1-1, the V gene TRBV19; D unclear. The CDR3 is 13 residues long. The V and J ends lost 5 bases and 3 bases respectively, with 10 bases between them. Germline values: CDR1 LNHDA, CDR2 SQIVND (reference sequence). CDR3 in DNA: TGTGCCAGTAGTCTCCGGGTCGACACTGAAGCTTTCTTT. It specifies CASSLRVDTEAFF. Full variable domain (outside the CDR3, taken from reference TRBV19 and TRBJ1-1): DGGITQSPKYLFRKEGQNVTLSCEQNLNHDAMYWYRQDPGQGLRLIYYSQIVNDFQKGDIAEGYSVSREKKESFPLTVTSAQKNPTAFYLCASSLRVDTEAFFGQGTRLTVV.

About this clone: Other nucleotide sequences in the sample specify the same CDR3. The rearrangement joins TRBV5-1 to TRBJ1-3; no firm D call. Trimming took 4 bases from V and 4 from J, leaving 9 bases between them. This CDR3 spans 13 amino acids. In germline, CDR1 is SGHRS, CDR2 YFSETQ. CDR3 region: CASSPEGGNTIYF. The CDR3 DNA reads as TGCGCCAGCAGCCCGGAAGGAGGAAACACCATATATTTT.

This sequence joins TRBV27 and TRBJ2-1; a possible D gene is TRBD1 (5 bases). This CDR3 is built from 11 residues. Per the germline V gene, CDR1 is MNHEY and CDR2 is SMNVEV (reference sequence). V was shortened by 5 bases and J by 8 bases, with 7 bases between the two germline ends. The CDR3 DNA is TGTGCCAGCAGTCAGGGCCATGAGCAGTTCTTC. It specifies CASSQGHEQFF.

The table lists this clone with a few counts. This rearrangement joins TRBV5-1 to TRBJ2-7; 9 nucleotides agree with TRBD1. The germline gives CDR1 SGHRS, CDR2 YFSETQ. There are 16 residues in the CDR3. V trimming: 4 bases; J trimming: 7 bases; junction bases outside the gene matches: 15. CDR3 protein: CASSLLGTGPSGEQYF. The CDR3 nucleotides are TGCGCCAGCAGCCTGCTAGGGACAGGGCCATCGGGGGAGCAGTACTTC.

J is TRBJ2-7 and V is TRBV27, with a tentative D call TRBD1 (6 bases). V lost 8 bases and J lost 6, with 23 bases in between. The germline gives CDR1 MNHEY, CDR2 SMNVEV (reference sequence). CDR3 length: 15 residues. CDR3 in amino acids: CASASIRDNPFEQYF. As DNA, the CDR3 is TGTGCCAGCGCGTCAATCCGGGACAACCCCTTCGAGCAGTACTTC.

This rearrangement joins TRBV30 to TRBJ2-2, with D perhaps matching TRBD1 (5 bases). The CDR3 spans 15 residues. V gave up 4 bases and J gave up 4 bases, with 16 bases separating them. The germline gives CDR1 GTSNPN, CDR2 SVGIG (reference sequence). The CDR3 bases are TGTGCCTGGAAAGGGCCAGGGTCGGGCACCGGGGAGCTGTTTTTT. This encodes CAWKGPGSGTGELFF.

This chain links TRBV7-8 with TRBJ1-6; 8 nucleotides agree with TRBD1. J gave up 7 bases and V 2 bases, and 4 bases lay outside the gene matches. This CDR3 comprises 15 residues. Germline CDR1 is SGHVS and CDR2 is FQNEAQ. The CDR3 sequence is CASSLPTGVNSPLHF. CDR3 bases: TGTGCCAGCAGCTTACCGACAGGGGTCAATTCACCCCTCCACTTT.

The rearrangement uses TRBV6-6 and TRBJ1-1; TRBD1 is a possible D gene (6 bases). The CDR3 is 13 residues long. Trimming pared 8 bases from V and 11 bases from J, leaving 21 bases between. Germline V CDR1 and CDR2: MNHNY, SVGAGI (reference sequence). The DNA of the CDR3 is TGTGCCAGCTGCAACCCAGGGGCCCGCACGGCTTTCTTT. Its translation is CASCNPGARTAFF.

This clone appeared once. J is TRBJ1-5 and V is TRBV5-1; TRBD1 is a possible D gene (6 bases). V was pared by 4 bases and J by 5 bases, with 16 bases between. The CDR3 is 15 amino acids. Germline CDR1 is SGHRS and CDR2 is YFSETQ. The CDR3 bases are TGCGCCAGCAGCCCTATGGACAGCTTCGATCAGCCCCAGCATTTT. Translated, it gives CASSPMDSFDQPQHF.

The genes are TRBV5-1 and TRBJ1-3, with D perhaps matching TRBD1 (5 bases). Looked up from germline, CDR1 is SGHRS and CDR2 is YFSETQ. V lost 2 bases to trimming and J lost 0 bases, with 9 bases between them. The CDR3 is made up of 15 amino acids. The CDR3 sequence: CASSFDGTSGNTIYF. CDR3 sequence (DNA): TGCGCCAGCAGCTTTGACGGGACCTCTGGAAACACCATATATTTT.

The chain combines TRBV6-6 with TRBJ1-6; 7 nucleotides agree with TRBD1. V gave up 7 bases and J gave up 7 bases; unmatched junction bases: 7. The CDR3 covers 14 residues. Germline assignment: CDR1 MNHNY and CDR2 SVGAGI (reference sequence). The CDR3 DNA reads TGTGCCAGCAAGGAGGGGGCGGGAAATTCACCCCTCCACTTT. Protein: CASKEGAGNSPLHF.

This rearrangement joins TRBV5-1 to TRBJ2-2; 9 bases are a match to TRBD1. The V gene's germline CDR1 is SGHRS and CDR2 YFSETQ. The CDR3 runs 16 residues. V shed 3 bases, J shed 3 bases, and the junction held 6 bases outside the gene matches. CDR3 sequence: CASSSGQGGYTGELFF. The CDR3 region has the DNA TGCGCCAGCAGCTCGGGACAGGGCGGGTACACCGGGGAGCTGTTTTTT.

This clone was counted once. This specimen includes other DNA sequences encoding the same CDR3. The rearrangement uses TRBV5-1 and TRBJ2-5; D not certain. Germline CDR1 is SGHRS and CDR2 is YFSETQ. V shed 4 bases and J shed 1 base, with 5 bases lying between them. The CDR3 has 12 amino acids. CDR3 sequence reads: CASSPSQETQYF. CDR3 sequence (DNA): TGCGCCAGCAGCCCGTCCCAAGAGACCCAGTACTTC.

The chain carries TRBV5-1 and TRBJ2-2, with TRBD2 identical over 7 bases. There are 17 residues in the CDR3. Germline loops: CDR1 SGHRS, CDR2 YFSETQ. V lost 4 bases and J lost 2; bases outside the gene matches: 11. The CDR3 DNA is TGCGCCAGCAGCAACGAATTTAGCGGGTATAACACCGGGGAGCTGTTTTTT. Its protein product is CASSNEFSGYNTGELFF.

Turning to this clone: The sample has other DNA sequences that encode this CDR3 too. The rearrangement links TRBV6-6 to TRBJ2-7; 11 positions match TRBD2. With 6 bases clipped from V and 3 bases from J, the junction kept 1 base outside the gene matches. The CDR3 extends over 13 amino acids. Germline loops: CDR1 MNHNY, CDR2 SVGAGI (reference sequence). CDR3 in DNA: TGTGCCAGCAGAACTAGCGGGGGCTACGAGCAGTACTTC. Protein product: CASRTSGGYEQYF.

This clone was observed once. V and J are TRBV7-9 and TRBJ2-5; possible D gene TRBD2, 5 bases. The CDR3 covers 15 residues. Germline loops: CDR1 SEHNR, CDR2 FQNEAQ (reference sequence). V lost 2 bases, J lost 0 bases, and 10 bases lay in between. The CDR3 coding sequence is TGTGCCAGCAGCTTAAACCCCGGGAACCAAGAGACCCAGTACTTC. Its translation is CASSLNPGNQETQYF.

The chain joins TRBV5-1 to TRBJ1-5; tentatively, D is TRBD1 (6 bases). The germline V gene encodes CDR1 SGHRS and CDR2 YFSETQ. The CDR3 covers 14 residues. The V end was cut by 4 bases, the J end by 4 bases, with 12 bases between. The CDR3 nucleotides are TGCGCCAGCAGCCCGGACAGCGGTAATCAGCCCCAGCATTTT. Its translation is CASSPDSGNQPQHF. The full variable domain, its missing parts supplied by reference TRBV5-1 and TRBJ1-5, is KAGVTQTPRYLIKTRGQQVTLSCSPISGHRSVSWYQQTPGQGLQFLFEYFSETQRNKGNFPGRFSGRQFSNSRSEMNVSTLELGDSALYLCASSPDSGNQPQHFGDGTRLSIL.

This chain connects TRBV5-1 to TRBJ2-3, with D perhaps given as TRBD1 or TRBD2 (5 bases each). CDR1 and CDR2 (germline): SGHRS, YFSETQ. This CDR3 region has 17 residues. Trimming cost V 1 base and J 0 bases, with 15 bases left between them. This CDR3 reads CASSLPIDRGSTDTQYF. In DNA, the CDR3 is TGCGCCAGCAGCTTGCCAATAGACAGAGGGAGCACAGATACGCAGTATTTT. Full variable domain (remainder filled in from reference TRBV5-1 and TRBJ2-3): KAGVTQTPRYLIKTRGQQVTLSCSPISGHRSVSWYQQTPGQGLQFLFEYFSETQRNKGNFPGRFSGRQFSNSRSEMNVSTLELGDSALYLCASSLPIDRGSTDTQYFGPGTRLTVL.

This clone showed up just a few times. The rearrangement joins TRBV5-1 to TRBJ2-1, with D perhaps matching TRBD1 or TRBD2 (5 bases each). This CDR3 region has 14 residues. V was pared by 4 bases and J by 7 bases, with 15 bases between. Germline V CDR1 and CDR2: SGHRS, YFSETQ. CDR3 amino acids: CASSRGAASNEQFF. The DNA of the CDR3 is TGCGCCAGCAGCAGAGGGGCAGCCAGTAATGAGCAGTTCTTC.

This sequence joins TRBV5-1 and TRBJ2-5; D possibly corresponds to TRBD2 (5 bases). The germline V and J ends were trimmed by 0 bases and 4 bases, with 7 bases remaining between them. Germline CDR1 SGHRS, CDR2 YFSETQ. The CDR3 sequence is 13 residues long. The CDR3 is CASSLEGRETQYF. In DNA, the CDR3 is TGCGCCAGCAGCTTGGAAGGGAGAGAGACCCAGTACTTC. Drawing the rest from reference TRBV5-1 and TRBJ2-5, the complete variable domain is KAGVTQTPRYLIKTRGQQVTLSCSPISGHRSVSWYQQTPGQGLQFLFEYFSETQRNKGNFPGRFSGRQFSNSRSEMNVSTLELGDSALYLCASSLEGRETQYFGPGTRLLVL.

CDR3 in amino acids: CAWSRWGSNTEAFF. The CDR3 nucleotides read TGTGCCTGGAGTCGGTGGGGGTCGAACACTGAAGCTTTCTTT. The chain is built from TRBV30 and TRBJ1-1; D perhaps matches TRBD1 (5 bases). From germline, CDR1 is GTSNPN and CDR2 SVGIG (reference sequence). V lost 2 bases, J lost 1 base, and 11 bases lay in between. CDR3 length: 14 amino acids. Using reference TRBV30 and TRBJ1-1 for the parts outside the CDR3, the full variable domain is SQTIHQWPATLVQPVGSPLSLECTVEGTSNPNLYWYRQAAGRGLQLLFYSVGIGQISSEVPQNLSASRPQDRQFILSSKKLLLSDSGFYLCAWSRWGSNTEAFFGQGTRLTVV.

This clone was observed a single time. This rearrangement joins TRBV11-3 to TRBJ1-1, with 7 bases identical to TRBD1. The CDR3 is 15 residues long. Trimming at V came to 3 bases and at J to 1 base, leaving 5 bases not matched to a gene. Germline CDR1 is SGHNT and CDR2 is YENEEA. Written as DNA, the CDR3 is TGTGCCAGCAGCTTCGGGAGACAGGGGAACACTGAAGCTTTCTTT. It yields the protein CASSFGRQGNTEAFF.

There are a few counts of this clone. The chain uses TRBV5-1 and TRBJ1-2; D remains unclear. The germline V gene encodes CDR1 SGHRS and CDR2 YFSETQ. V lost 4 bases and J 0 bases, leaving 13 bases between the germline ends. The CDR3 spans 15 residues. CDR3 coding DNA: TGCGCCAGCAGCGCCAACAGTGGGCCTAACTATGGCTACACCTTC. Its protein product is CASSANSGPNYGYTF. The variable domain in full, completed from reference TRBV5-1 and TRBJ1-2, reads KAGVTQTPRYLIKTRGQQVTLSCSPISGHRSVSWYQQTPGQGLQFLFEYFSETQRNKGNFPGRFSGRQFSNSRSEMNVSTLELGDSALYLCASSANSGPNYGYTFGSGTRLTVV.

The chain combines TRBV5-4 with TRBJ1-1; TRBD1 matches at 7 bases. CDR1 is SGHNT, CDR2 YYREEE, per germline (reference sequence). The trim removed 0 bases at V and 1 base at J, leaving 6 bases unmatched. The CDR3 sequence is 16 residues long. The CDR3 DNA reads TGTGCCAGCAGCTTGGGGCCGGACAGGAGGAACACTGAAGCTTTCTTT. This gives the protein CASSLGPDRRNTEAFF.

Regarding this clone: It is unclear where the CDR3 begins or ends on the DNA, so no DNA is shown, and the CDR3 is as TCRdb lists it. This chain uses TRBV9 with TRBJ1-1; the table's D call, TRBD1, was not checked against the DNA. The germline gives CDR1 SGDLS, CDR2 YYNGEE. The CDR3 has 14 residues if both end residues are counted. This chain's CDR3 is CASSVATGTGQTFF.

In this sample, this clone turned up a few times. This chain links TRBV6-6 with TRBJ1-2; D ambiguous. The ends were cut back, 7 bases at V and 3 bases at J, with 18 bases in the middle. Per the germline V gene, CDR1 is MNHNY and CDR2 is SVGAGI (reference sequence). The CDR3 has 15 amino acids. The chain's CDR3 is CASTMEHPADYGYTF. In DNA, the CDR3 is TGTGCCAGCACTATGGAACACCCGGCGGACTATGGCTACACCTTC.

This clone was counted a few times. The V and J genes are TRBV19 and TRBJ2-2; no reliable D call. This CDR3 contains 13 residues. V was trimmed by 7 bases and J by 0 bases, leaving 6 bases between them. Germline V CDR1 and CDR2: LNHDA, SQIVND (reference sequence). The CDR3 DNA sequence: TGTGCCAGTAATAAGGCGAACACCGGGGAGCTGTTTTTT. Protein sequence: CASNKANTGELFF. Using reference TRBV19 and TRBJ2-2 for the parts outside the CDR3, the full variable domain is DGGITQSPKYLFRKEGQNVTLSCEQNLNHDAMYWYRQDPGQGLRLIYYSQIVNDFQKGDIAEGYSVSREKKESFPLTVTSAQKNPTAFYLCASNKANTGELFFGEGSRLTVL.